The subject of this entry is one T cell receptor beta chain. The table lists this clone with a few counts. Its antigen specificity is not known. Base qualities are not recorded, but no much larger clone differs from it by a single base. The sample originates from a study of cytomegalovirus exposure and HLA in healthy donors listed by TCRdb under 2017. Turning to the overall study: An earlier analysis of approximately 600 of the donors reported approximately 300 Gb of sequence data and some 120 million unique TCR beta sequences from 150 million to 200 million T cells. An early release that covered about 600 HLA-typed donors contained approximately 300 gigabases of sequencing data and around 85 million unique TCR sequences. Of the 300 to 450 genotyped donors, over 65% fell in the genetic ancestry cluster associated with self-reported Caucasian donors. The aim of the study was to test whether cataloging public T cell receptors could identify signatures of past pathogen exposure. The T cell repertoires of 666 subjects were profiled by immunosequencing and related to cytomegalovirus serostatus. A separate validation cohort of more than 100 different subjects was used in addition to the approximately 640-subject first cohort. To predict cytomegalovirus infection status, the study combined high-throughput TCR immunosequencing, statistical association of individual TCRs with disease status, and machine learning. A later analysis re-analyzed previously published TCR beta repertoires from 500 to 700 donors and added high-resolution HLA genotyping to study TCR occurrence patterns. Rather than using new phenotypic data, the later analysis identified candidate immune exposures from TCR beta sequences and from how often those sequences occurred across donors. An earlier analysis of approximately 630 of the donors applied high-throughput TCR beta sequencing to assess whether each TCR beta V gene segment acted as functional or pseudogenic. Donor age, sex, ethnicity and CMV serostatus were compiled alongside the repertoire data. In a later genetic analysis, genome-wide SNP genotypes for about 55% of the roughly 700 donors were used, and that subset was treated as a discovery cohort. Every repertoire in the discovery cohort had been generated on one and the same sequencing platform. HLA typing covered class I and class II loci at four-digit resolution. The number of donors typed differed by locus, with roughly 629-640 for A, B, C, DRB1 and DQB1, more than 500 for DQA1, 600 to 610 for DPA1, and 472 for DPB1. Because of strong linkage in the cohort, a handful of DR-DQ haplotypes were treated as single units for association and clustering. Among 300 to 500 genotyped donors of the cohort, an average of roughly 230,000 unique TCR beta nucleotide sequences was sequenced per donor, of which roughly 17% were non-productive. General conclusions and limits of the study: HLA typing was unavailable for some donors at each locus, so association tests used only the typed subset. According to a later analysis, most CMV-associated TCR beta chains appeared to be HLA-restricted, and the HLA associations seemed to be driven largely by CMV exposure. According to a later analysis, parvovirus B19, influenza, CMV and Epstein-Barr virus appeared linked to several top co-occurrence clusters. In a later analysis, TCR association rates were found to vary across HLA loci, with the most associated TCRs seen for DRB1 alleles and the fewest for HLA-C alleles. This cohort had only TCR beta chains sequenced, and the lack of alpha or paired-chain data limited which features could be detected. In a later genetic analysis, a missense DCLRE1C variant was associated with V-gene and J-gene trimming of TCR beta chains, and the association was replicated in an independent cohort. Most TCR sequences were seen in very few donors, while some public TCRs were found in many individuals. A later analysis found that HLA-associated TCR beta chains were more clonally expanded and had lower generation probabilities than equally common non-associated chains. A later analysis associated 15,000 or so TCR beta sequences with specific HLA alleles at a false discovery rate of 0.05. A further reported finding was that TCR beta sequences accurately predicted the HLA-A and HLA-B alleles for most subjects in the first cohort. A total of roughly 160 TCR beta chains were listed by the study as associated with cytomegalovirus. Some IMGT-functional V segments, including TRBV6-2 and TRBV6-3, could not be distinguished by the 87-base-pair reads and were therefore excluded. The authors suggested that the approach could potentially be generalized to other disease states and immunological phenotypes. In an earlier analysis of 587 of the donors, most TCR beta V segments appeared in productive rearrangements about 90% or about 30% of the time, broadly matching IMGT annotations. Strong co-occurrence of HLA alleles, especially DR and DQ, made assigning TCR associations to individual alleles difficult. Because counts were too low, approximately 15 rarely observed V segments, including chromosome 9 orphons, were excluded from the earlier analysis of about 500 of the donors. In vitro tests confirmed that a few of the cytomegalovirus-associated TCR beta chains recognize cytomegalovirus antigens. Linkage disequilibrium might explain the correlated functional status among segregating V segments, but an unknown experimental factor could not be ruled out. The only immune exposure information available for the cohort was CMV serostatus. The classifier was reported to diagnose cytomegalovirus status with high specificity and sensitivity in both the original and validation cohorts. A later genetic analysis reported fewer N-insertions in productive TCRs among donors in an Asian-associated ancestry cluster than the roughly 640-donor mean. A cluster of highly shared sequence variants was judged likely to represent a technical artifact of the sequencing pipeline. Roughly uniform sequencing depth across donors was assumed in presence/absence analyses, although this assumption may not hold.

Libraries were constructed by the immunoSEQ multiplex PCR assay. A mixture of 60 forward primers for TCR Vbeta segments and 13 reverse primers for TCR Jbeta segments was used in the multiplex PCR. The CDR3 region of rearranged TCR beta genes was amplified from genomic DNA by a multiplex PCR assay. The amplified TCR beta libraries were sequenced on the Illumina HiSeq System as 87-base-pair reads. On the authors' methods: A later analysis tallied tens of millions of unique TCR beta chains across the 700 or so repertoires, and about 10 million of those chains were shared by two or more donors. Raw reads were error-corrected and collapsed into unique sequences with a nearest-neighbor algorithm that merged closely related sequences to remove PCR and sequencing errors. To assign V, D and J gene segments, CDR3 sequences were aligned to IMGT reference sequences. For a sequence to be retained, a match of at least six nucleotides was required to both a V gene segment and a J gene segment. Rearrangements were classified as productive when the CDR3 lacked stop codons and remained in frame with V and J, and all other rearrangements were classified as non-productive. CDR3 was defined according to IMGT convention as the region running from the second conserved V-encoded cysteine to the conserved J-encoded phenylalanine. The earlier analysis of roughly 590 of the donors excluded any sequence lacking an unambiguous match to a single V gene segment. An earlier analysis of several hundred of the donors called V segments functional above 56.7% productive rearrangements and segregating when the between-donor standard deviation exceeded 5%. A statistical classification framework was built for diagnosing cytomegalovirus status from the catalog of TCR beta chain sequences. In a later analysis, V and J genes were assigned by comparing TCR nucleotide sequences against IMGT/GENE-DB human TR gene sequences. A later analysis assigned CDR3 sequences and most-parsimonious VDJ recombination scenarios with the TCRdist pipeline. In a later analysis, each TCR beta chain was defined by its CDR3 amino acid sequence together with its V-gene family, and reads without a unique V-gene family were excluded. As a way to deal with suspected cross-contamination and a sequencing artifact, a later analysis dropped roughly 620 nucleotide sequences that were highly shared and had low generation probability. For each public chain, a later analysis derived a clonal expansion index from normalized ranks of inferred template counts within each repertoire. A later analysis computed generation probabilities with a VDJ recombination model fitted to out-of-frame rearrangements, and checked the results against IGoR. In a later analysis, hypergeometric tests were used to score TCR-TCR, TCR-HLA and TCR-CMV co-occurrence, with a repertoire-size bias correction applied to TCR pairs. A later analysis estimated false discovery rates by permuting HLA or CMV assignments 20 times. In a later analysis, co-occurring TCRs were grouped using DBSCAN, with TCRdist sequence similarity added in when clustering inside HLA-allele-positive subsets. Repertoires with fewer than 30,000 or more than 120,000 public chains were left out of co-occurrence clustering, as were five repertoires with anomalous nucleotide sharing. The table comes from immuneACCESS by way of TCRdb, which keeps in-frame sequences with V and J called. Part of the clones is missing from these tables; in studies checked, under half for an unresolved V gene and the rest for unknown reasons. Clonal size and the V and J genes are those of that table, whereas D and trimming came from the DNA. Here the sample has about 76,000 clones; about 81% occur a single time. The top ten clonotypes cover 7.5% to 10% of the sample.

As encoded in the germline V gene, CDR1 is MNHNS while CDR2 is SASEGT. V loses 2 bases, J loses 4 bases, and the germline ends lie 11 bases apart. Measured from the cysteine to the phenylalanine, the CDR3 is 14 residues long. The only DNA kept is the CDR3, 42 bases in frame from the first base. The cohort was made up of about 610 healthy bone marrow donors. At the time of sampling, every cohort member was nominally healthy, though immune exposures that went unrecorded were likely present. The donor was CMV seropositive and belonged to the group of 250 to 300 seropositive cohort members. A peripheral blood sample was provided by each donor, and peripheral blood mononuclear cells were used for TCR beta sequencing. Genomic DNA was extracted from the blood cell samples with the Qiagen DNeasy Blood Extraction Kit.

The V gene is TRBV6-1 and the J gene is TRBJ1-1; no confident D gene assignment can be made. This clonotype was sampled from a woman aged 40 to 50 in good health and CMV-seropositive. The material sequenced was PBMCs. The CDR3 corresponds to CASSEQVRGTEAFF. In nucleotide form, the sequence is TGTGCCAGCAGTGAACAGGTCCGGGGCACTGAAGCTTTCTTT.